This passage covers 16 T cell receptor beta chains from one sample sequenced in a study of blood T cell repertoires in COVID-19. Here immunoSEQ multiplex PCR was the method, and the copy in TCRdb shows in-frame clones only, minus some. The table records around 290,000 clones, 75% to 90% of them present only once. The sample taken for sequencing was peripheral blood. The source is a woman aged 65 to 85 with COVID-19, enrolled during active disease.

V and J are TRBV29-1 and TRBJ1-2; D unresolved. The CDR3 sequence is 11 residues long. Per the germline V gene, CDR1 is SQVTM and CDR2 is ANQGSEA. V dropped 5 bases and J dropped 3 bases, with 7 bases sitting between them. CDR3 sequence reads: CSVRGDYGYTF. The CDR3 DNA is TGCAGCGTTAGAGGAGACTATGGCTACACCTTC.

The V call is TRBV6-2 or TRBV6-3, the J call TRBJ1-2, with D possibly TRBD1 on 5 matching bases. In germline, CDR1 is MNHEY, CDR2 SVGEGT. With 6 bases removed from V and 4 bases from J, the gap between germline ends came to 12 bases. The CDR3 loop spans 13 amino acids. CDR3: CASSRPGLYGYTF. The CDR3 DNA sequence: TGTGCCAGCAGCCGACCGGGACTCTATGGCTACACCTTC.

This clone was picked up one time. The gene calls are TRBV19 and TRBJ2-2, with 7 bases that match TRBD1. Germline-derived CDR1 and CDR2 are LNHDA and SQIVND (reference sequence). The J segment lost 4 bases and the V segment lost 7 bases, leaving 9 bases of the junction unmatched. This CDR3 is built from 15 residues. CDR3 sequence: CASTSGQTLTGELFF. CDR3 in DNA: TGTGCCAGTACCTCGGGACAGACACTCACCGGGGAGCTGTTTTTT.

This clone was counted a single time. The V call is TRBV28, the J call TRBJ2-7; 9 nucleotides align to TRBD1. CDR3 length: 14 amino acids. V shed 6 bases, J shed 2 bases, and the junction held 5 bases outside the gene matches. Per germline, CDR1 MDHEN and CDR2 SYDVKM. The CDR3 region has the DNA TGTGCCAGCAGCATCGACAGGGGGGCCTACGAGCAGTACTTC. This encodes CASSIDRGAYEQYF. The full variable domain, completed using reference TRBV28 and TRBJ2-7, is DVKVTQSSRYLVKRTGEKVFLECVQDMDHENMFWYRQDPGLGLRLIYFSYDVKMKEKGDIPEGYSVSREKKERFSLILESASTNQTSMYLCASSIDRGAYEQYFGPGTRLTVT.

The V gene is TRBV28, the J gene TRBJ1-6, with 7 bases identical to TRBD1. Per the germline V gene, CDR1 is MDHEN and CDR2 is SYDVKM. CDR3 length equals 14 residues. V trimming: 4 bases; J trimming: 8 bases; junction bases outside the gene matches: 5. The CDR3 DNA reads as TGTGCCAGCAGTTCAGGGGGGATCCATTCACCCCTCCACTTT. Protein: CASSSGGIHSPLHF.

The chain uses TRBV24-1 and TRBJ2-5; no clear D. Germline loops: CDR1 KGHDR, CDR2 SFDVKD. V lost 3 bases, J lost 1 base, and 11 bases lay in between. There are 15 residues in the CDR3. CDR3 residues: CATSDARPPQETQYF. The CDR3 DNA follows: TGTGCCACCAGTGATGCTAGACCCCCCCAAGAGACCCAGTACTTC.

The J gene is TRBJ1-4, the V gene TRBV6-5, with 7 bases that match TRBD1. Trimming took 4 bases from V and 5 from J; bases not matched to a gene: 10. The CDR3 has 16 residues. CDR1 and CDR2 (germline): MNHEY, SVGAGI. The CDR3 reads CASSFRTGAFNEKLFF. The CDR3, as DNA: TGTGCCAGCAGTTTCAGGACAGGAGCATTCAATGAAAAACTGTTTTTT.

The CDR3 DNA follows: TGTGCCTGGAGTGTATTTGGGGCTAACGAGCAGTACTTC. It translates to CAWSVFGANEQYF. This chain joins TRBV30 and TRBJ2-7, with D maybe TRBD1 (5 bases). The CDR3 consists of 13 residues. The germline CDR1 and CDR2 sequences are GTSNPN and SVGIG (reference sequence). Trimming took off 0 bases at V and 5 bases at J, with 11 bases between the two ends.

The CDR3 loop reads CASSPLQDRNTIYF. For the CDR3, the DNA is TGTGCCAGTAGTCCTCTGCAGGATAGAAACACCATATATTTT. This chain uses TRBV19 with TRBJ1-3; D ambiguous. The V end lost 5 bases, the J end lost 5 bases, and 13 bases lay between the germline ends. Germline V gene data show CDR1 as LNHDA and CDR2 as SQIVND (reference sequence). This CDR3 spans 14 amino acids.

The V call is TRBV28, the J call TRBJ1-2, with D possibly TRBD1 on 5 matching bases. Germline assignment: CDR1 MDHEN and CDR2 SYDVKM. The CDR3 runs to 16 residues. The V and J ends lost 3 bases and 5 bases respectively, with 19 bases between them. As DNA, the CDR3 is TGTGCCAGCAGTTTTGGCTGGATTGGGGGGATGTATGGCTACACCTTC. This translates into CASSFGWIGGMYGYTF.

The CDR3: CASSSGTESNYGYTF. CDR3 bases: TGTGCCAGCAGCTCGGGGACAGAATCTAACTATGGCTACACCTTC. V and J are TRBV7-9 and TRBJ1-2; 7 nucleotides align to TRBD1. The V gene's germline CDR1 is SEHNR and CDR2 FQNEAQ (reference sequence). The CDR3 covers 15 residues. Trimming at V came to 4 bases and at J to 0 bases, leaving 5 bases not matched to a gene.

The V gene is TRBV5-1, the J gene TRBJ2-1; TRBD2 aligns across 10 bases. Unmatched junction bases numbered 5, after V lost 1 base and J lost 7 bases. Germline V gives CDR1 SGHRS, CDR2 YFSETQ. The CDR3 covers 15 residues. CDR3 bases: TGCGCCAGCAGCTTGAAAGCGGGGGGGCTTAATGAGCAGTTCTTC. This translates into CASSLKAGGLNEQFF.

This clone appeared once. CDR3 in DNA: TGTGCCAGCAGAGGGGGTACGCAGTATTTT. Protein: CASRGGTQYF. J is TRBJ2-3 and V is TRBV28, with TRBD1 as a possible D gene (6 bases). V lost 6 bases and J lost 8, with 6 bases in between. The CDR3 totals 10 residues. CDR1 MDHEN and CDR2 SYDVKM come from the germline V gene. The full variable domain, completed using reference TRBV28 and TRBJ2-3, is DVKVTQSSRYLVKRTGEKVFLECVQDMDHENMFWYRQDPGLGLRLIYFSYDVKMKEKGDIPEGYSVSREKKERFSLILESASTNQTSMYLCASRGGTQYFGPGTRLTVL.

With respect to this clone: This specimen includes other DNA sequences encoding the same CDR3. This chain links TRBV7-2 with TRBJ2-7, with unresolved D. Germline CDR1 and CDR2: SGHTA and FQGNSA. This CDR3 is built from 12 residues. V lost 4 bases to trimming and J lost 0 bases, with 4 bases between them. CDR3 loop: CASSSSSYEQYF. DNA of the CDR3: TGTGCCAGCAGCTCTAGCTCCTACGAGCAGTACTTC. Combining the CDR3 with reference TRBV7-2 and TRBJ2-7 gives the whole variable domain GAGVSQSPSNKVTEKGKDVELRCDPISGHTALYWYRQSLGQGLEFLIYFQGNSAPDKSGLPSDRFSAERTGGSVSTLTIQRTQQEDSAVYLCASSSSSYEQYFGPGTRLTVT.

The CDR3 here is CASNPGLAVETQYF. CDR3 nucleotide sequence: TGTGCCAGCAATCCGGGACTAGCGGTGGAGACCCAGTACTTC. This chain connects TRBV2 to TRBJ2-5, with TRBD2 matching over 11 bases. Germline assignment: CDR1 SNHLY and CDR2 FYNNEI. The V segment lost 7 bases and the J segment 5 bases; nucleotides outside the gene matches: 6. The CDR3 spans 14 residues.

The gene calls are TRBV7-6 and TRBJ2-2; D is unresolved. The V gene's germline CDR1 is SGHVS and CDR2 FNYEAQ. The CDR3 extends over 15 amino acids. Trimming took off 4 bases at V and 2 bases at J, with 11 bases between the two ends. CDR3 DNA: TGTGCCAGCAGCTCCCCTGGTACTAACACCGGGGAGCTGTTTTTT. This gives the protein CASSSPGTNTGELFF.